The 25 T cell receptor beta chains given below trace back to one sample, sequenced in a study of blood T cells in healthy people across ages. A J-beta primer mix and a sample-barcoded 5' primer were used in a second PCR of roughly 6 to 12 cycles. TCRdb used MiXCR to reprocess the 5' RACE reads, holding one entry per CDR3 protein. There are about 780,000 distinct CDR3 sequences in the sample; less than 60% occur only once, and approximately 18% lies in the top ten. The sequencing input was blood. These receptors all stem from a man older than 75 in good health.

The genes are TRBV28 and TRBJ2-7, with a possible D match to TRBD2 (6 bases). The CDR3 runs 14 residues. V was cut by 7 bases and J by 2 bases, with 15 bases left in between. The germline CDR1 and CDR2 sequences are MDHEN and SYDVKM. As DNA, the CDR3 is TGTGCCAGCAACCCAGGGCTAGCGACCTACGAGCAGTACTTC. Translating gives CASNPGLATYEQYF.

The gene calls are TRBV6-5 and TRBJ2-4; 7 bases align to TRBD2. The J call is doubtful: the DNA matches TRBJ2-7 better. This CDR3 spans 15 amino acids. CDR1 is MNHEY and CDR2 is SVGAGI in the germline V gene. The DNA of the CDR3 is TGTGCCAGCAGTTACGGGGTAGTAGGCGGGGGCGAGCAGTACTTC. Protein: CASSYGVVGGGEQYF.

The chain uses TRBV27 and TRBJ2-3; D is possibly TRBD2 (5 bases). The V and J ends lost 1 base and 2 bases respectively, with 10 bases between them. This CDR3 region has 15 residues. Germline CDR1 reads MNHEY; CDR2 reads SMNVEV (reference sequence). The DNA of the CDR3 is TGTGCCAGCAGTTTATATGCGGGTGTCACAGATACGCAGTATTTT. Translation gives CASSLYAGVTDTQYF.

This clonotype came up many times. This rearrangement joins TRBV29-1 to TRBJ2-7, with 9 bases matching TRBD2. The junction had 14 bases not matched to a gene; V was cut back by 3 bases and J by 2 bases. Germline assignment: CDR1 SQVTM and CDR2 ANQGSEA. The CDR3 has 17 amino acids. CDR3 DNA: TGCAGCGTTGAGGCGGGTAGCGGGAGACCAAATGCCTACGAGCAGTACTTC. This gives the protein CSVEAGSGRPNAYEQYF.

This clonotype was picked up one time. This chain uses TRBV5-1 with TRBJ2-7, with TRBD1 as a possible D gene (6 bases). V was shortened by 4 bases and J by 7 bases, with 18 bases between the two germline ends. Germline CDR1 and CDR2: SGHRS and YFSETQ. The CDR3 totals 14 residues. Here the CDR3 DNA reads TGCGCCAGCAGCGTCGACAGGCGTTACAATGAGCAGTACTTC. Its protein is CASSVDRRYNEQYF.

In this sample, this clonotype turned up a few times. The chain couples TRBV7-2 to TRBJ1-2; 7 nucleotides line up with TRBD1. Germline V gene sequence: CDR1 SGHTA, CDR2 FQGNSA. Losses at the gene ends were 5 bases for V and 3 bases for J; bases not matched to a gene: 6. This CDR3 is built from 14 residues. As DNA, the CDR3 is TGTGCCAGCAGCCATGCCGGGACAGACTATGGCTACACCTTC. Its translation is CASSHAGTDYGYTF.

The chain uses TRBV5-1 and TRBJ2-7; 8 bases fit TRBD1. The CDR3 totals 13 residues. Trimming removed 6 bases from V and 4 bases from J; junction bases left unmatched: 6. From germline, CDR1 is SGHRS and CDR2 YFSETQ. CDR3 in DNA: TGCGCCAGCAACGAACAGGGGGGATACGAGCAGTACTTC. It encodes CASNEQGGYEQYF.

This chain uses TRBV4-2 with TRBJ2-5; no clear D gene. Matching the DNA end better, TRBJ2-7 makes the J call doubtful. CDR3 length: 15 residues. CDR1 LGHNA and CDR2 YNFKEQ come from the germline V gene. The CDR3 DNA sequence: TGTGCCAGCAGCCAAGAAAGGGCCGCGGTTTACGAGCAGTACTTC. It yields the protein CASSQERAAVYEQYF.

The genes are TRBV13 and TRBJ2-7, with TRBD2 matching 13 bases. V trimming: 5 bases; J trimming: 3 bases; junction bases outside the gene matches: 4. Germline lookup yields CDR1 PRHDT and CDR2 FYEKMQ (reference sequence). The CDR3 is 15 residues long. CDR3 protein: CASSPWTSGGYEQYF. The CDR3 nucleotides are TGTGCCAGCAGCCCCTGGACTAGCGGGGGCTACGAGCAGTACTTC.

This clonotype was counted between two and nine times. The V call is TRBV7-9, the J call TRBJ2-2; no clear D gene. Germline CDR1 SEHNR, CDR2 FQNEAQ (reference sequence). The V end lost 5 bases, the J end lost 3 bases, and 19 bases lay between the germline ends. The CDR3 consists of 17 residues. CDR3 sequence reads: CASSIPREELHTGELFF. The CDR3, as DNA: TGTGCCAGCAGCATACCACGAGAGGAGTTGCACACCGGGGAGCTGTTTTTT.

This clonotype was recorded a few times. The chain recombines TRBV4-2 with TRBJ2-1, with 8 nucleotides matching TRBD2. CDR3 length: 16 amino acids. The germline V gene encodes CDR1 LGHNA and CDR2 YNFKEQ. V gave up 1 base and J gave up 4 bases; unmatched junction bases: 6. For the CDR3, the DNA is TGTGCCAGCAGCCAAGTCCCTAGCGGGTTATACAATGAGCAGTTCTTC. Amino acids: CASSQVPSGLYNEQFF.

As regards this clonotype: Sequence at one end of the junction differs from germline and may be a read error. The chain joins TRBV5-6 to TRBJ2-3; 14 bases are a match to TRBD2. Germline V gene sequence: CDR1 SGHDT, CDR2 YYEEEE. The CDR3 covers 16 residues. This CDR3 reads CANSLAGLAGVDTQYF. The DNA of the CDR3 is TGTGCCAACAGCTTGGCGGGACTAGCGGGAGTTGATACGCAGTATTTT.

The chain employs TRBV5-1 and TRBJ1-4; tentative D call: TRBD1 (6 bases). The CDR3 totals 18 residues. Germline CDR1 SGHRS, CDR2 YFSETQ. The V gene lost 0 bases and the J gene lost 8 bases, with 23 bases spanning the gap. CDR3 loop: CASSLEIGGGTTKEKLFF. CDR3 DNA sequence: TGCGCCAGCAGCTTGGAGATAGGGGGAGGGACAACGAAGGAAAAACTGTTTTTT.

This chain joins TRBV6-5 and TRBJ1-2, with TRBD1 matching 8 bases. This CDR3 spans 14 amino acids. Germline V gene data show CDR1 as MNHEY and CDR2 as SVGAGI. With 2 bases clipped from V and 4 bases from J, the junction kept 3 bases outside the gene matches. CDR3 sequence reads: CASSYRQGLYGYTF. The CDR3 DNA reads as TGTGCCAGCAGTTACAGACAGGGGCTCTATGGCTACACCTTC.

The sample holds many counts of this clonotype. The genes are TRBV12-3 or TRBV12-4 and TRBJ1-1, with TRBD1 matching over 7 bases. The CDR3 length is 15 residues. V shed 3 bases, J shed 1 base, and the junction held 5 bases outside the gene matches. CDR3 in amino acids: CASSFRGRGNTEAFF. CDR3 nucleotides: TGTGCCAGCAGTTTTAGGGGGCGAGGGAACACTGAAGCTTTCTTT.

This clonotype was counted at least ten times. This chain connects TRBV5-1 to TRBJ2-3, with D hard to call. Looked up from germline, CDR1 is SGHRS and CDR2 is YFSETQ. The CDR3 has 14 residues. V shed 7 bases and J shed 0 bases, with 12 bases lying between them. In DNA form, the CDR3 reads TGCGCCAGCCGGTCCGGGCCCAGCACAGATACGCAGTATTTT. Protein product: CASRSGPSTDTQYF. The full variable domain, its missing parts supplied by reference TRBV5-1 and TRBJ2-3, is KAGVTQTPRYLIKTRGQQVTLSCSPISGHRSVSWYQQTPGQGLQFLFEYFSETQRNKGNFPGRFSGRQFSNSRSEMNVSTLELGDSALYLCASRSGPSTDTQYFGPGTRLTVL.

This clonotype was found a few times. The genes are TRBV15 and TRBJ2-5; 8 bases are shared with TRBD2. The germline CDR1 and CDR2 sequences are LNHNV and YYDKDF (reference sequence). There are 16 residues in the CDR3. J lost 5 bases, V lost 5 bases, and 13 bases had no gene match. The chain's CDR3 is CATSVRTSREGETQYF. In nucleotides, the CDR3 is TGTGCCACCAGCGTCAGGACTAGTCGGGAGGGGGAGACCCAGTACTTC.

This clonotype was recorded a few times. The CDR3 DNA reads as TGCAGTGCTAGAGGGACTACCTACAATGAGCAGTTCTTC. Its translation: CSARGTTYNEQFF. This chain joins TRBV20-1 and TRBJ2-1; possibly TRBD2 for D (6 bases). Trimming pared 1 base from V and 2 bases from J, leaving 6 bases between. Germline CDR1 DFQATT, CDR2 SNEGSKA (reference sequence). The CDR3 is 13 amino acids.

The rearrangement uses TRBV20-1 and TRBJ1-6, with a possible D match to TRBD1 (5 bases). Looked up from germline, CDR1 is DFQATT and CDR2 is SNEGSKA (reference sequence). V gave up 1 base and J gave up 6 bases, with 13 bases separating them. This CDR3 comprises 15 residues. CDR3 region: CSARAEGLVNSPLHF. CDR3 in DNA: TGCAGTGCTAGAGCCGAGGGGTTGGTTAATTCACCCCTCCACTTT.

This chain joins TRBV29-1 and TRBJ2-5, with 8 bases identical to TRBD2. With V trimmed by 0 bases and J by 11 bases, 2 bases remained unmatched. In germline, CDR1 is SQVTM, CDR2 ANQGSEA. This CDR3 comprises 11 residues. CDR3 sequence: CSVEDREGQYF. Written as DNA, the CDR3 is TGCAGCGTTGAAGATCGGGAGGGGCAGTACTTC.

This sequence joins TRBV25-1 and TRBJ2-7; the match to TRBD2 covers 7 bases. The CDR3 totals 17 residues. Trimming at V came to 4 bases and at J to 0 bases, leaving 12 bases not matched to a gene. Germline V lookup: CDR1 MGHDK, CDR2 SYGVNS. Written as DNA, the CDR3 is TGTGCCAGCAGTGGTGGGACTAATCCAGTGAGCTCCTACGAGCAGTACTTC. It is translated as CASSGGTNPVSSYEQYF.

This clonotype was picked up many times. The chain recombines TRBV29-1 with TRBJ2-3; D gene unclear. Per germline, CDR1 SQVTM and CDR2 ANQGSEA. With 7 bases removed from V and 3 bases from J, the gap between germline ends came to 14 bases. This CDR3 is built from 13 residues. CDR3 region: CSGASAATDTQYF. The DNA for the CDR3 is TGCAGCGGCGCGAGTGCTGCGACAGATACGCAGTATTTT.

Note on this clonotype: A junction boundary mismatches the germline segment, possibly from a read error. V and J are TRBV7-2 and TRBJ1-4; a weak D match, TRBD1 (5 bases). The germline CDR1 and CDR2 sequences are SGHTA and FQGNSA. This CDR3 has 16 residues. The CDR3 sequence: CAGSLALTVVAEKLFF. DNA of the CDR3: TGTGCCGGCAGCTTAGCATTGACAGTAGTCGCTGAAAAACTGTTTTTT.

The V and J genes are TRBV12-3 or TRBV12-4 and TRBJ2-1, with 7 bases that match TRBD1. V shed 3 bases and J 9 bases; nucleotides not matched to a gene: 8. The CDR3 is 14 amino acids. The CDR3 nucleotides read TGTGCCAGCAGTTTTCGACAGGGTAGTGGTGAGCAGTTCTTC. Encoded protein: CASSFRQGSGEQFF.

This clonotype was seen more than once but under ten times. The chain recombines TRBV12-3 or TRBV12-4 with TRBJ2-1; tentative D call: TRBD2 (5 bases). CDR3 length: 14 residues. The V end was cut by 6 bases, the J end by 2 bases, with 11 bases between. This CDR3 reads CASRLSGAYNEQFF. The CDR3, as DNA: TGTGCCAGCAGACTAAGCGGAGCCTACAATGAGCAGTTCTTC.